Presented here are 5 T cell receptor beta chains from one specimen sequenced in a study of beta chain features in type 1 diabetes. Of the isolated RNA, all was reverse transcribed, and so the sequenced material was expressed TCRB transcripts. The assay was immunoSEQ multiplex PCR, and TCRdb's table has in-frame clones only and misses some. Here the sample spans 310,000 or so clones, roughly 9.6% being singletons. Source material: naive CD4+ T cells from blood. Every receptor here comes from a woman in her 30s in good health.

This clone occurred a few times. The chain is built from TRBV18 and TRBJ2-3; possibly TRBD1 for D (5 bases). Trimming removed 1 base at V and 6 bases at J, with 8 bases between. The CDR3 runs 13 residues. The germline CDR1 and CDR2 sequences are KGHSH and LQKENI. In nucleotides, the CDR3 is TGTGCCAGCTCACCACTGTCAGGGGATACGCAGTATTTT. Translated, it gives CASSPLSGDTQYF. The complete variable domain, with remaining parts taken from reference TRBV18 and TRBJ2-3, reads NAGVMQNPRHLVRRRGQEARLRCSPMKGHSHVYWYRQLPEEGLKFMVYLQKENIIDESGMPKERFSAEFPKEGPSILRIQQVVRGDSAAYFCASSPLSGDTQYFGPGTRLTVL.

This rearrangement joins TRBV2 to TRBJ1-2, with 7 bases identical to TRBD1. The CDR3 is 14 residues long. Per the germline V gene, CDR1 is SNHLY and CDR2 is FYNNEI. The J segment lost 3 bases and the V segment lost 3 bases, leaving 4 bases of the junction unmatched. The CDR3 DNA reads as TGTGCCAGCAGTGATTGGACAGGCGACTATGGCTACACCTTC. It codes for CASSDWTGDYGYTF.

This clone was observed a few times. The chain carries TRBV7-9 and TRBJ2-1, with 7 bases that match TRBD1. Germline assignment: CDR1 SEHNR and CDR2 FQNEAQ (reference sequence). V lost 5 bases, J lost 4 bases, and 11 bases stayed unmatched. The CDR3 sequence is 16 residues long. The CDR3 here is CASSPRTGDMYNEQFF. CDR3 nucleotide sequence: TGTGCCAGCAGCCCCCGGACAGGCGATATGTACAATGAGCAGTTCTTC.

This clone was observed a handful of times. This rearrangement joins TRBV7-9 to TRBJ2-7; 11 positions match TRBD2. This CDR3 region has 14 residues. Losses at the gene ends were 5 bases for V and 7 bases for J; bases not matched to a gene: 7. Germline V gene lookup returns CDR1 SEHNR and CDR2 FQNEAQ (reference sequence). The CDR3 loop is CASSLTSGSQEQYF. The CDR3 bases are TGTGCCAGCAGCCTCACTAGCGGGAGTCAGGAGCAGTACTTC. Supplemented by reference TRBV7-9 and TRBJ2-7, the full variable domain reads DTGVSQNPRHKITKRGQNVTFRCDPISEHNRLYWYRQTLGQGPEFLTYFQNEAQLEKSRLLSDRFSAERPKGSFSTLEIQRTEQGDSAMYLCASSLTSGSQEQYFGPGTRLTVT.

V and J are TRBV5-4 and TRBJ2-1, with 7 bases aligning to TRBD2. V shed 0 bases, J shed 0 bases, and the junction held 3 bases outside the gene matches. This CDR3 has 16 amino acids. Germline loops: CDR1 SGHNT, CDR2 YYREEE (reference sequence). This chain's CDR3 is CASSLDLAASYNEQFF. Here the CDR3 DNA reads TGTGCCAGCAGCTTGGATCTAGCGGCCTCCTACAATGAGCAGTTCTTC.